This T cell receptor (beta chain) was sequenced for a study of regulatory T cells in long-lasting Graves disease. In its sample, this clonotype was seen many times. Germline loops: CDR1 LNHDA, CDR2 SQIVND (reference sequence). J was trimmed by 7 bases and V by 3 bases; bases with no gene match: 9. The CDR3 spans 15 residues. Investigators prepared the TCR beta libraries by applying iRepertoire HTBI primers and Arm-PCR of CDR3 regions. MiXCR, applied by TCRdb to the multiplex PCR reads, yields one record per CDR3 protein. This sample has 200,000 to 250,000 distinct CDR3 sequences, with 20% found just once. Time point in this sample: newly diagnosed GD, antithyroid drugs for less than 3 months. Following extraction of RNA from PBMCs, that RNA was used to make the TCR library.

The chain recombines TRBV19 with TRBJ2-1; 7 bases map to TRBD2. The input for sequencing was peripheral blood mononuclear cells (PBMCs), taken at new diagnosis, from a patient treated with antithyroid drugs. The TCR was taken from a female donor with Graves disease. DNA of the CDR3: TGTGCCAGTAGTATCGTCGAGGGAGGGTGGAATGAGCAGTTCTTC. It translates to CASSIVEGGWNEQFF.